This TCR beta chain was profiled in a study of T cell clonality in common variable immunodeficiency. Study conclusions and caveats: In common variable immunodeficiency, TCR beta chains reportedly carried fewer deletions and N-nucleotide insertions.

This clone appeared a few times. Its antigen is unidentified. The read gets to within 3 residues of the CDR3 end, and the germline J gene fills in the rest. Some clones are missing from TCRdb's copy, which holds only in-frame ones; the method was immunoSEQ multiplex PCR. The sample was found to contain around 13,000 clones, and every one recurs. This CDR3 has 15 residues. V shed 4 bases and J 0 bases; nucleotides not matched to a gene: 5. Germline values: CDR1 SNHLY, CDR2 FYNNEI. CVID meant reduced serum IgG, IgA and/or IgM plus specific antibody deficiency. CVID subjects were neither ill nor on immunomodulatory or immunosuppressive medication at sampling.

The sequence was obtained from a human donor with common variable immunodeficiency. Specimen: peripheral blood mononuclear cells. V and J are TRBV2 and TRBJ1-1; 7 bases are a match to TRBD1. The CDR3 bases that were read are TGTGCCAGCAGTGCTCCGACAGGGATGAACACTGAA. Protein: CASSAPTGMNTE. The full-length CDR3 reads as CASSAPTGMNTEAFF. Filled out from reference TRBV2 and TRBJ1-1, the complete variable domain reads EPEVTQTPSHQVTQMGQEVILRCVPISNHLYFYWYRQILGQKVEFLVSFYNNEISEKSEIFDDQFSVERPDGSNFTLKIRSTKLEDSAMYFCASSAPTGMNTEAFFGQGTRLTVV.